The 10 T cell receptor beta chains below all came from one sample that was sequenced in a study of T cell responses to AZD1222 COVID-19 vaccine. The method was immunoSEQ multiplex PCR; TCRdb's version includes in-frame clones alone and lacks a portion of them. Of 120,000 or so clones in the sample, roughly 89% were seen once. The material was peripheral blood, obtained on day 0 of MenACWY control vaccination. Source of these receptors: an adult in good health.

J is TRBJ2-5 and V is TRBV7-9; 7 bases line up with TRBD1. The junction had 4 bases not matched to a gene; V was cut back by 0 bases and J by 3 bases. Germline CDR1 reads SEHNR; CDR2 reads FQNEAQ (reference sequence). This CDR3 is built from 15 residues. CDR3 coding DNA: TGTGCCAGCAGCTTAGCACAGGGGCCTAAAGAGACCCAGTACTTC. This sequence encodes CASSLAQGPKETQYF. The complete variable domain, with remaining parts taken from reference TRBV7-9 and TRBJ2-5, reads DTGVSQNPRHKITKRGQNVTFRCDPISEHNRLYWYRQTLGQGPEFLTYFQNEAQLEKSRLLSDRFSAERPKGSFSTLEIQRTEQGDSAMYLCASSLAQGPKETQYFGPGTRLLVL.

The chain has TRBV19 and TRBJ2-1; D is ambiguous. V lost 1 base and J lost 4, with 14 bases in between. This CDR3 is built from 16 residues. Germline V gene lookup returns CDR1 LNHDA and CDR2 SQIVND (reference sequence). CDR3 protein: CASSIAVQSTYNEQFF. DNA for the CDR3: TGTGCCAGTAGTATAGCGGTCCAGTCTACGTACAATGAGCAGTTCTTC.

The chain uses TRBV4-3 and TRBJ2-3; tentatively, D is TRBD2 (6 bases). The CDR3 extends over 13 amino acids. CDR1 is LGHNA and CDR2 is YSLEER in the germline V gene. V gave up 0 bases and J gave up 6 bases, with 7 bases separating them. The CDR3 bases are TGCGCCAGCAGCCAAGATCTAGCGGATACGCAGTATTTT. As protein: CASSQDLADTQYF.

This chain connects TRBV7-2 to TRBJ2-6, with D possibly being TRBD2 (6 bases). The CDR3 totals 15 residues. Germline V gives CDR1 SGHTA, CDR2 FQGNSA. The V end was cut by 3 bases, the J end by 2 bases, with 8 bases between. The CDR3 region has the DNA TGTGCCAGCAGCTTGGAGGGGACTGGGGCCAACGTCCTGACTTTC. Translating gives CASSLEGTGANVLTF. The full variable domain, in which reference TRBV7-2 and TRBJ2-6 provide the parts outside the CDR3, is GAGVSQSPSNKVTEKGKDVELRCDPISGHTALYWYRQSLGQGLEFLIYFQGNSAPDKSGLPSDRFSAERTGGSVSTLTIQRTQQEDSAVYLCASSLEGTGANVLTFGAGSRLTVL.

This clone was seen a few times. The rearrangement joins TRBV18 to TRBJ1-3; D is uncertain. Trimming pared 2 bases from V and 0 bases from J, leaving 8 bases between. The CDR3 is 15 residues long. Germline V gene data show CDR1 as KGHSH and CDR2 as LQKENI. The CDR3, as DNA: TGTGCCAGCTCACCAGGGGAAGGCTCTGGAAACACCATATATTTT. Amino acids: CASSPGEGSGNTIYF.

V is TRBV9 and J is TRBJ1-1, with D uncertain. The CDR3 length is 13 residues. Trimming pared 4 bases from V and 0 bases from J, leaving 7 bases between. CDR1 SGDLS and CDR2 YYNGEE come from the germline V gene. The CDR3 loop is CASSRQLNTEAFF. As DNA, the CDR3 is TGTGCCAGCAGCCGCCAACTGAACACTGAAGCTTTCTTT. Based on the CDR3 plus reference TRBV9 and TRBJ1-1, the full variable domain is DSGVTQTPKHLITATGQRVTLRCSPRSGDLSVYWYQQSLDQGLQFLIQYYNGEERAKGNILERFSAQQFPDLHSELNLSSLELGDSALYFCASSRQLNTEAFFGQGTRLTVV.

The chain carries TRBV29-1 and TRBJ2-1; TRBD2 matches at 8 bases. CDR3 length equals 16 residues. The germline CDR1 and CDR2 sequences are SQVTM and ANQGSEA. The J segment lost 1 base and the V segment lost 2 bases, leaving 7 bases of the junction unmatched. CDR3 region: CSVEILAGRSYNEQFF. The DNA for the CDR3 is TGCAGCGTTGAAATATTAGCGGGAAGGTCCTACAATGAGCAGTTCTTC.

The CDR3 is CASRGEENTEAFF. CDR3 bases: TGTGCCAGTAGAGGGGAGGAGAACACTGAAGCTTTCTTT. V gene TRBV19 combines with J gene TRBJ1-1, with TRBD1 as a possible D gene (5 bases). This CDR3 region has 13 residues. Trimming left V 6 bases short and J 1 base short, with 9 bases between. The V gene's germline CDR1 is LNHDA and CDR2 SQIVND (reference sequence).

This clone was seen only once. The J gene is TRBJ2-3, the V gene TRBV7-9, with 16 nucleotides matching TRBD2. The CDR3 sequence is 18 residues long. Germline assignment: CDR1 SEHNR and CDR2 FQNEAQ (reference sequence). The trim removed 5 bases at V and 3 bases at J, leaving 8 bases unmatched. The CDR3 DNA reads TGTGCCAGCAGCGAAGGGACTAGCGGGAGGGTAGAAACAGATACGCAGTATTTT. This sequence encodes CASSEGTSGRVETDTQYF.

The chain combines TRBV12-3 or TRBV12-4 with TRBJ1-1, with D tentatively TRBD1 (5 bases). Trimming shortened V by 7 bases and J by 7 bases, and 10 bases separated the two germline ends. This CDR3 is 11 amino acids long. The CDR3 DNA sequence: TGTGCCAGCACAGCAGGGATTGAAGCTTTCTTT. Protein product: CASTAGIEAFF.